This note documents a single TCR beta chain sequence. These data originate in a study of blood T cell repertoires in COVID-19. Study-level background: Samples came from the United States, Italy and Spain, spanning acute and convalescent COVID-19. PBMCs, B-cell-depleted T cells, or T cells provided the cDNA or gDNA that made up the material.

Seattle enrolled patients during active infection and tracked them longitudinally. Clones were read by immunoSEQ multiplex PCR, and TCRdb kept only the in-frame ones, dropping some. The repertoire holds a few hundred thousand clones, about 91% seen once, with 6% to 6.5% in the top ten. The V and J ends lost 0 bases and 6 bases, in that order; junction bases with no gene match: 6. This CDR3 contains 16 residues. From germline, CDR1 is KGHDR and CDR2 SFDVKD. This sequence was found in a woman younger than 45 with COVID-19, enrolled during active disease. The chain is built from TRBV24-1 and TRBJ2-3, with 9 nucleotides matching TRBD1. Material for sequencing was peripheral blood. The CDR3: CATSDLTGGAGDTQYF. The CDR3 DNA reads TGTGCCACCAGTGATTTGACAGGGGGCGCAGGCGATACGCAGTATTTT.